These 25 T cell receptor beta chains were sequenced from one sample in a study of regulatory T cells in long-lasting Graves disease (TCRdb year 2021). Reading the label with the study, this specimen's time point is: persistent/refractory GD, antithyroid drugs over 5 years with positive TRAb. RNA was extracted from PBMCs in TRIzol for both TCR sequencing and RNA sequencing. Library prep was done by multiplex PCR. The sequencing machine was an Illumina HiSeq 4000. To build TCR beta libraries, CDR3 regions were amplified by Arm-PCR using iRepertoire HTBI primers. In-frame beta chains were kept once TCRdb had trimmed the public reads at Q25 with fastp and called clones with MiXCR. Rows are unified per CDR3 protein, each entry keeping the most common DNA and genes. The sample yields 650,000 to 850,000 distinct CDR3 sequences; about 30% were counted once. Around 42% of the sample belongs to the ten largest clones.

Specimen: peripheral blood mononuclear cells (PBMCs), collected when the disease was refractory, from a patient treated with antithyroid drugs. All receptors come from a female donor with Graves disease.

The chain is built from TRBV5-1 and TRBJ2-7; no clear D gene. The CDR3 is 13 residues long. The V end was cut by 6 bases, the J end by 1 base, with 11 bases between. CDR1 is SGHRS, CDR2 YFSETQ, per germline. Written as DNA, the CDR3 is TGCGCCAGCAAAGAGACGGCTTCCTACGAGCAGTACTTC. Protein: CASKETASYEQYF.

This clonotype has a handful of counts. The chain carries TRBV6-9 and TRBJ2-7, with D unresolved. V was trimmed by 2 bases and J by 3 bases, leaving 11 bases between them. Germline V CDR1 and CDR2: MNHGY, SVAAGI. The CDR3 spans 14 residues. The CDR3 DNA follows: TGTGCCAGCAGTTATCGACTGTTGATCTACGAGCAGTACTTC. Translation: CASSYRLLIYEQYF.

J is TRBJ2-7 and V is TRBV5-1; 16 bases line up with TRBD2. V trimming: 4 bases; J trimming: 9 bases; junction bases outside the gene matches: 7. Germline V CDR1 and CDR2: SGHRS, YFSETQ. CDR3 length: 15 amino acids. CDR3 nucleotide sequence: TGCGCCAGCAGCCCGGGACTAGCGGGAGGGCCAAGGCAGTACTTC. Protein product: CASSPGLAGGPRQYF.

This clonotype was counted many times. The chain recombines TRBV12-3 or TRBV12-4 with TRBJ1-1, with D hard to call. The CDR3 is made up of 17 amino acids. V was clipped by 2 bases and J by 1 base, with 17 bases between them. DNA of the CDR3: TGTGCCAGCAGTTTATTATTAAGTCGGCGGAGGAACACTGAAGCTTTCTTT. This encodes CASSLLLSRRRNTEAFF.

This clonotype appeared many times. The chain has TRBV28 and TRBJ1-1, with no clear D. V lost 7 bases and J lost 1, with 10 bases in between. The CDR3 is 13 amino acids. Germline CDR1 is MDHEN and CDR2 is SYDVKM. The CDR3 region has the DNA TGTGCCAGCACGGTTCAGCAGAACACTGAAGCTTTCTTT. This sequence encodes CASTVQQNTEAFF.

The chain uses TRBV20-1 and TRBJ2-6; TRBD1 aligns across 8 bases. The length of the CDR3 is 17 residues. Trimming took 6 bases from V and 0 from J; bases not matched to a gene: 10. The germline gives CDR1 DFQATT, CDR2 SNEGSKA (reference sequence). DNA of the CDR3: TGCAGTGCCCCTAAGACAGGGGCGTCCTCTGGGGCCAACGTCCTGACTTTC. This codes for CSAPKTGASSGANVLTF.

The V and J genes are TRBV6-4 and TRBJ1-1; 7 bases fit TRBD1. J gave up 0 bases and V 5 bases, and 9 bases lay outside the gene matches. From germline, CDR1 is MRHNA and CDR2 SNTAGT. The CDR3 is 16 residues long. The CDR3 sequence: CASSYPGQLMNTEAFF. The CDR3, as DNA: TGTGCCAGCAGTTACCCGGGACAGCTCATGAACACTGAAGCTTTCTTT.

This clonotype appeared a few times. The gene calls are TRBV27 and TRBJ1-5; TRBD1 aligns across 8 bases. The J segment lost 1 base and the V segment lost 0 bases, leaving 11 bases of the junction unmatched. The germline V gene encodes CDR1 MNHEY and CDR2 SMNVEV (reference sequence). CDR3 length: 19 amino acids. The CDR3 protein is CASSLSGTGGRGSNQPQHF. CDR3 nucleotides: TGTGCCAGCAGTTTATCGGGTACAGGGGGGCGGGGAAGCAATCAGCCCCAGCATTTT.

The V call is TRBV30, the J call TRBJ1-5, with D perhaps TRBD1 (5 bases). The CDR3 consists of 15 residues. Germline V CDR1 and CDR2: GTSNPN, SVGIG (reference sequence). The ends were cut back, 2 bases at V and 3 bases at J, with 14 bases in the middle. Here the CDR3 DNA reads TGTGCCTGGAGTAGGGGCAGCTCTTTCAATCAGCCCCAGCATTTT. This translates into CAWSRGSSFNQPQHF.

J is TRBJ1-4 and V is TRBV20-1, with D unclear. The germline gives CDR1 DFQATT, CDR2 SNEGSKA (reference sequence). The CDR3 has 14 residues. Trimming cost V 0 bases and J 0 bases, with 5 bases left between them. The CDR3 reads CSARESATNEKLFF. The CDR3 DNA is TGCAGTGCTAGAGAGAGTGCAACTAATGAAAAACTGTTTTTT.

This clonotype was recorded many times. The rearrangement links TRBV20-1 to TRBJ2-7; possibly TRBD2 for D (6 bases). Germline CDR1 reads DFQATT; CDR2 reads SNEGSKA (reference sequence). The CDR3 covers 13 residues. V was pared by 2 bases and J by 3 bases, with 11 bases between. Written as DNA, the CDR3 is TGCAGTGCTAGACCCGGGACTTACTACGAGCAGTACTTC. Residues: CSARPGTYYEQYF.

This clonotype has only a few counts. J is TRBJ2-5 and V is TRBV6-1, with TRBD2 matching 8 bases. V shed 7 bases, J shed 5 bases, and the junction held 3 bases outside the gene matches. The CDR3 contains 12 residues. The germline V gene encodes CDR1 MNHNS and CDR2 SASEGT. The CDR3 is CASTLAGETQYF. CDR3 nucleotides: TGTGCCAGCACCTTAGCGGGGGAGACCCAGTACTTC.

V usage is TRBV7-2 and J usage is TRBJ2-7, with TRBD2 matching over 11 bases. This CDR3 has 15 amino acids. Germline V gene data show CDR1 as SGHTA and CDR2 as FQGNSA. The J segment lost 2 bases and the V segment lost 7 bases, leaving 7 bases of the junction unmatched. The CDR3 region is CASTLLAGAAYEQYF. DNA of the CDR3: TGTGCCAGCACCCTACTAGCGGGAGCGGCCTACGAGCAGTACTTC.

V usage is TRBV30 and J usage is TRBJ2-4; D may be TRBD1 (6 bases). Germline V gene lookup returns CDR1 GTSNPN and CDR2 SVGIG (reference sequence). Trimming took off 5 bases at V and 1 base at J, with 9 bases between the two ends. This CDR3 comprises 13 residues. CDR3 residues: CAWPGEAKNIQYF. Written as DNA, the CDR3 is TGTGCCTGGCCAGGGGAGGCCAAAAACATTCAGTACTTC.

The chain employs TRBV11-2 and TRBJ1-4, with a tentative D call TRBD1 (6 bases). The germline CDR1 and CDR2 sequences are SGHAT and FQNNGV. Trimming removed 6 bases from V and 4 bases from J, with 15 bases in between. The CDR3 is 15 amino acids. CDR3 in DNA: TGTGCCAGCAGAATGGACAGTGCCTTTAATGAAAAACTGTTTTTT. The encoded protein is CASRMDSAFNEKLFF.

As concerns this clonotype: A read error is possible here, since a much larger clone lies one base away. The chain employs TRBV3-1 and TRBJ1-5, with 7 nucleotides matching TRBD1. The CDR3 has 14 amino acids. Per the germline V gene, CDR1 is LGHDT and CDR2 is YNNKEL (reference sequence). V lost 6 bases to trimming and J lost 3 bases; unmatched junction nucleotides: 5. As DNA, the CDR3 is TGTGCCAGCAGTTTCGACAGGGACAATCAGCCCCAGCATTTT. It encodes CASSFDRDNQPQHF.

This clonotype occurred many times. The chain recombines TRBV28 with TRBJ1-5; D unresolved. The CDR3 sequence is 12 residues long. In germline, CDR1 is MDHEN, CDR2 SYDVKM. Trimming left V 5 bases short and J 6 bases short, with 8 bases between. This CDR3 reads CASSPLIQPQHF. The DNA for the CDR3 is TGTGCCAGCAGTCCACTTATTCAGCCCCAGCATTTT.

Many counts were recorded for this clonotype. The chain recombines TRBV3-1 with TRBJ2-7, with 9 bases that match TRBD1. With 2 bases clipped from V and 5 bases from J, the junction kept 7 bases outside the gene matches. The CDR3 loop spans 15 amino acids. Per the germline V gene, CDR1 is LGHDT and CDR2 is YNNKEL (reference sequence). CDR3 coding DNA: TGTGCCAGCAGCCAACCGCGGGACAGGGTGAACGAGCAGTACTTC. It codes for CASSQPRDRVNEQYF.

In its sample, this clonotype was seen a few times. The chain has TRBV6-1 and TRBJ1-2; D gene ambiguous. This CDR3 is 16 amino acids long. V was clipped by 6 bases and J by 7 bases, with 24 bases between them. Germline CDR1 is MNHNS and CDR2 is SASEGT. CDR3 nucleotide sequence: TGTGCCAGCAGCGAAACGACCGGGCTTCCTTTTAGTGGCTACACCTTC. It specifies CASSETTGLPFSGYTF.

This clonotype was seen only a few times. This sequence joins TRBV12-3 or TRBV12-4 and TRBJ2-5; 9 nucleotides agree with TRBD2. V dropped 0 bases and J dropped 3; count of bases not matched to a gene: 14. This CDR3 is built from 19 residues. The CDR3 sequence: CASSLAGLAGLSGEETQYF. CDR3 DNA sequence: TGTGCCAGCAGTTTAGCGGGGCTAGCGGGACTTTCAGGAGAAGAGACCCAGTACTTC.

This chain connects TRBV24-1 to TRBJ2-6; TRBD2 matches 7 bases. In germline, CDR1 is KGHDR, CDR2 SFDVKD. The CDR3 is 15 residues long. Trimming removed 6 bases from V and 1 base from J; junction bases left unmatched: 2. The chain's CDR3 is CATSPGGSGANVLTF. For the CDR3, the DNA is TGTGCCACCAGTCCGGGGGGATCTGGGGCCAACGTCCTGACTTTC.

This clonotype was seen many times. The rearrangement uses TRBV12-3 or TRBV12-4 and TRBJ2-5; TRBD1 might be the D (6 bases). Trimming took 3 bases from V and 4 from J, leaving 12 bases between them. This CDR3 contains 14 residues. The CDR3 coding sequence is TGTGCCAGCAGTTTGTTCACAGGGACAGAGACCCAGTACTTC. Its translation is CASSLFTGTETQYF.

Notes on this clonotype: Likely a read error: the CDR3 ends without its conserved phenylalanine or tryptophan. V is TRBV5-1 and J is TRBJ1-6; perhaps TRBD1 as D (6 bases). Trimming pared 3 bases from V and 8 bases from J, leaving 6 bases between. CDR1 and CDR2 (germline): SGHRS, YFSETQ. CDR3 length: 12 amino acids. CDR3: CASSYRDSPLHL. The DNA for the CDR3 is TGCGCCAGCAGCTACAGGGATTCACCCCTCCACCTT.

The chain uses TRBV27 and TRBJ2-7; no definite D call. This CDR3 spans 12 amino acids. V lost 4 bases to trimming and J lost 7 bases, with 11 bases between them. Looked up from germline, CDR1 is MNHEY and CDR2 is SMNVEV (reference sequence). CDR3 protein: CASSSPLLEQYF. CDR3 DNA: TGTGCCAGCAGTTCCCCCCTGTTGGAGCAGTACTTC.

The rearrangement links TRBV9 to TRBJ2-7, with a possible D match to TRBD1 (6 bases). The CDR3 consists of 14 residues. Germline V gene sequence: CDR1 SGDLS, CDR2 YYNGEE. Trimming shortened V by 4 bases and J by 2 bases, and 13 bases separated the two germline ends. DNA for the CDR3: TGTGCCAGCAGCCCGCAGCCAGGGGCCTACGAGCAGTACTTC. It encodes CASSPQPGAYEQYF.